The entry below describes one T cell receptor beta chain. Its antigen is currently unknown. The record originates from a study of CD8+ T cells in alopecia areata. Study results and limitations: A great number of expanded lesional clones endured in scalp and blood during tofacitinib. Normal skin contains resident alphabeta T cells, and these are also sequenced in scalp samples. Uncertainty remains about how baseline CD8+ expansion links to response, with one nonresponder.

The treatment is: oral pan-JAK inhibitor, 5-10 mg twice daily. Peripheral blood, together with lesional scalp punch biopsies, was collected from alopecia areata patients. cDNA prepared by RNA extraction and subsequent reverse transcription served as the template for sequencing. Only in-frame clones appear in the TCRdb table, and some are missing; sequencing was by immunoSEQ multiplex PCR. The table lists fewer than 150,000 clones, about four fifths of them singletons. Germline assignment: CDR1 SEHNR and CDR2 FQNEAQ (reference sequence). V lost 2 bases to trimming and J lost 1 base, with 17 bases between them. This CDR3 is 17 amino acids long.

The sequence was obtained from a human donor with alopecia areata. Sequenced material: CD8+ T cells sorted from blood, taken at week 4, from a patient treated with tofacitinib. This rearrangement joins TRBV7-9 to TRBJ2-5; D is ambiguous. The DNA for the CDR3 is TGTGCCAGCAGCTTAATCACTCTTTCGGCCATCCAAGAGACCCAGTACTTC. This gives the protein CASSLITLSAIQETQYF.